These 16 T cell receptor beta chains came from one sample sequenced in a study of T cell responses to AZD1222 COVID-19 vaccine. The protocol was immunoSEQ multiplex PCR, while the TCRdb copy is restricted to in-frame clones and leaves out a portion. Here the sample spans 130,000 or so clones, about 82% being singletons. The starting material was peripheral blood, obtained on day 0 of AZD1222 vaccination. These receptors all come from an adult in good health.

The V call is TRBV19, the J call TRBJ1-4, with TRBD1 matching over 7 bases. V lost 6 bases and J lost 2; bases outside the gene matches: 0. This CDR3 comprises 13 residues. CDR1 LNHDA and CDR2 SQIVND come from the germline V gene (reference sequence). This chain's CDR3 is CASRQGTNEKLFF. CDR3 bases: TGTGCCAGTAGACAGGGGACTAATGAAAAACTGTTTTTT.

The chain has TRBV5-1 and TRBJ2-2; no reliable D call. The V end was cut by 0 bases, the J end by 7 bases, with 4 bases between. Germline lookup yields CDR1 SGHRS and CDR2 YFSETQ. The CDR3 is 12 residues long. DNA for the CDR3: TGCGCCAGCAGCTTGGACGGCGGGGAGCTGTTTTTT. Residues: CASSLDGGELFF.

The genes are TRBV11-2 and TRBJ2-2; 9 bases map to TRBD1. This CDR3 contains 17 residues. The germline V gene has CDR1 SGHAT and CDR2 FQNNGV. V lost 5 bases and J lost 0; bases outside the gene matches: 7. CDR3: CASSRKTGGANTGELFF. CDR3 nucleotide sequence: TGTGCCAGCAGCCGTAAAACAGGGGGCGCGAACACCGGGGAGCTGTTTTTT.

This rearrangement joins TRBV19 to TRBJ1-2, with 9 bases aligning to TRBD1. J gave up 4 bases and V 9 bases, and 6 bases lay outside the gene matches. Per germline, CDR1 LNHDA and CDR2 SQIVND (reference sequence). The CDR3 has 13 residues. The CDR3 DNA reads as TGTGCCAGCCAGGACAGGGGTTCCTATGGCTACACCTTC. Encoded protein: CASQDRGSYGYTF.

The chain combines TRBV28 with TRBJ2-2; no clear D. The CDR3 runs 15 residues. The V end lost 6 bases, the J end lost 2 bases, and 13 bases lay between the germline ends. From germline, CDR1 is MDHEN and CDR2 SYDVKM. The CDR3 sequence: CASRPRWDNTGELFF. The DNA of the CDR3 is TGTGCCAGCAGACCTCGATGGGATAACACCGGGGAGCTGTTTTTT.

V is TRBV28 and J is TRBJ2-7; 9 bases fit TRBD1. The CDR3 loop spans 15 amino acids. The V gene end was trimmed by 5 bases and the J gene end by 2 bases; junction bases not matched to a gene: 7. Per the germline V gene, CDR1 is MDHEN and CDR2 is SYDVKM. Written as DNA, the CDR3 is TGTGCCAGCAGTACCTCCGGGACAGGGCCCTACGAGCAGTACTTC. It specifies CASSTSGTGPYEQYF.

V is TRBV9 and J is TRBJ1-1; D is unclear. The length of the CDR3 is 13 residues. Germline-derived CDR1 and CDR2 are SGDLS and YYNGEE. V was clipped by 5 bases and J by 7 bases, with 15 bases between them. As DNA, the CDR3 is TGTGCCAGCAGTCCACTGGCTGGAAATGAAGCTTTCTTT. Amino acids: CASSPLAGNEAFF.

This chain joins TRBV19 and TRBJ1-2, with D unclear. The CDR3 is 15 residues long. Per germline, CDR1 LNHDA and CDR2 SQIVND (reference sequence). V dropped 0 bases and J dropped 4 bases, with 12 bases sitting between them. DNA for the CDR3: TGTGCCAGTAGTATAGATACGGAAACGACCTATGGCTACACCTTC. It translates to CASSIDTETTYGYTF.

The rearrangement joins TRBV28 to TRBJ1-2; TRBD1 might be the D (5 bases). Germline V gene lookup returns CDR1 MDHEN and CDR2 SYDVKM. The CDR3 has 16 amino acids. Deletions cut 5 bases from V and 5 bases from J, with 21 bases between. The CDR3 sequence is CASSPPVVQGRYGYTF. CDR3 DNA sequence: TGTGCCAGCAGTCCCCCCGTGGTGCAGGGTCGGTATGGCTACACCTTC.

The V gene is TRBV19, the J gene TRBJ1-2; 8 positions match TRBD1. V shed 3 bases and J 4 bases; nucleotides not matched to a gene: 7. CDR1 LNHDA and CDR2 SQIVND come from the germline V gene (reference sequence). The CDR3 length is 15 residues. The CDR3 loop is CASSIAGGSGYGYTF. The CDR3 nucleotides are TGTGCCAGTAGTATCGCAGGGGGCTCGGGCTATGGCTACACCTTC.

The V gene is TRBV14, the J gene TRBJ1-2; no reliable D call. V lost 1 base, J lost 6 bases, and 18 bases lay in between. This CDR3 has 16 amino acids. Germline V gives CDR1 SGHDN, CDR2 FVKESK. CDR3 DNA sequence: TGTGCCAGCAGCCAAGGTCTGCTGGGTTACGAAAATGGCTACACCTTC. Translated: CASSQGLLGYENGYTF.

The CDR3 loop is CASSMTGAYQPQHF. CDR3 bases: TGTGCCAGTAGTATGACAGGGGCTTATCAGCCCCAGCATTTT. This rearrangement joins TRBV19 to TRBJ1-5; 8 nucleotides agree with TRBD1. Germline V gene data show CDR1 as LNHDA and CDR2 as SQIVND (reference sequence). The CDR3 loop spans 14 amino acids. Germline trimming cut 3 bases from V and 5 bases from J; bases unmatched to any gene: 3. The full variable domain, completed using reference TRBV19 and TRBJ1-5, is DGGITQSPKYLFRKEGQNVTLSCEQNLNHDAMYWYRQDPGQGLRLIYYSQIVNDFQKGDIAEGYSVSREKKESFPLTVTSAQKNPTAFYLCASSMTGAYQPQHFGDGTRLSIL.

The table lists this clone with a count of one. The chain has TRBV4-3 and TRBJ1-1; D gene unclear. This CDR3 has 14 residues. Trimming shortened V by 0 bases and J by 4 bases, and 9 bases separated the two germline ends. The germline CDR1 and CDR2 sequences are LGHNA and YSLEER. In nucleotides, the CDR3 is TGCGCCAGCAGCCAAGATCTCTGGATCACTGAAGCTTTCTTT. Its translation is CASSQDLWITEAFF.

This clone was seen only a few times. The chain links TRBV19 to TRBJ1-1; D not resolved. The V and J ends lost 10 bases and 2 bases respectively, with 14 bases between them. From germline, CDR1 is LNHDA and CDR2 SQIVND (reference sequence). This CDR3 has 13 amino acids. This CDR3 reads CATGRTANTEAFF. DNA of the CDR3: TGTGCCACTGGTCGGACCGCTAACACTGAAGCTTTCTTT.

The chain combines TRBV5-6 with TRBJ2-1, with 10 bases that match TRBD1. Germline V gene lookup returns CDR1 SGHDT and CDR2 YYEEEE. Losses at the gene ends were 3 bases for V and 6 bases for J; bases not matched to a gene: 3. The CDR3 has 14 amino acids. The CDR3 DNA follows: TGTGCCAGCAGCTATGGGACAGGGGCCAATGAGCAGTTCTTC. Amino acids: CASSYGTGANEQFF.

V is TRBV5-4 and J is TRBJ1-1; 10 bases line up with TRBD1. Germline CDR1 SGHNT, CDR2 YYREEE (reference sequence). The CDR3 contains 15 residues. Trimming at V came to 5 bases and at J to 7 bases, leaving 11 bases not matched to a gene. The chain's CDR3 is CASSSPGQGFFEAFF. CDR3 nucleotides: TGTGCCAGCAGTTCTCCGGGACAGGGGTTTTTTGAAGCTTTCTTT.